The 27 T cell receptor beta chains given below trace back to one sample, sequenced in a study of blood T cell repertoires in COVID-19. TCRdb's copy holds only in-frame clones and misses some; the assay was immunoSEQ multiplex PCR. This sample has approximately 200,000 clones, with around 83% found just once. The specimen sequenced was PBMCs or T cells enriched from blood (not recorded which). These receptors came from a woman aged 40 to 50 with acute COVID-19.

This clone came up once. The chain recombines TRBV30 with TRBJ1-2, with TRBD1 as a possible D gene (6 bases). Germline-derived CDR1 and CDR2 are GTSNPN and SVGIG (reference sequence). The CDR3 sequence is 15 residues long. V was pared by 1 base and J by 1 base, with 13 bases between. CDR3 in DNA: TGTGCCTGGAGTGCCCCGGGACACATTAACTATGGCTACACCTTC. The encoded protein is CAWSAPGHINYGYTF.

The rearrangement joins TRBV11-2 to TRBJ1-1, with TRBD1 matching 9 bases. The CDR3 loop spans 14 amino acids. V trimming: 6 bases; J trimming: 5 bases; junction bases outside the gene matches: 7. Per the germline V gene, CDR1 is SGHAT and CDR2 is FQNNGV. The CDR3 sequence: CASSTTGGRTEAFF. The CDR3 DNA follows: TGTGCCAGCAGTACAACAGGGGGCAGGACTGAAGCTTTCTTT.

The chain links TRBV5-1 to TRBJ1-2; TRBD1 agrees at 10 bases. This CDR3 has 14 residues. The V gene's germline CDR1 is SGHRS and CDR2 YFSETQ. Trimming removed 0 bases from V and 8 bases from J; junction bases left unmatched: 4. The CDR3 DNA follows: TGCGCCAGCAGCTTGGAGGGACAGGGGCACGGCTACACCTTC. Its translation is CASSLEGQGHGYTF.

The gene calls are TRBV5-1 and TRBJ1-5, with a possible D match to TRBD1 (5 bases). Germline-derived CDR1 and CDR2 are SGHRS and YFSETQ. The CDR3 runs to 13 residues. Trimming took off 1 base at V and 8 bases at J, with 10 bases between the two ends. The chain's CDR3 is CASSLNSGEPQHF. The CDR3 region has the DNA TGCGCCAGCAGCTTGAATTCGGGGGAGCCCCAGCATTTT.

In its sample, this clone was seen a few times. The chain joins TRBV2 to TRBJ2-4, with 9 bases aligning to TRBD2. After removal of 6 bases from V and 7 bases from J, the junction contained 7 bases not matched to a gene. This CDR3 is 14 amino acids long. The germline gives CDR1 SNHLY, CDR2 FYNNEI. The CDR3 protein is CASRVLAGFNIQYF. DNA for the CDR3: TGTGCCAGCAGGGTCCTAGCGGGGTTCAACATTCAGTACTTC.

This clone was seen a single time. The rearrangement uses TRBV3-1 (or the pseudogene TRBV3-2) and TRBJ1-1; a weak D match, TRBD1 (5 bases). Trimming left V 3 bases short and J 8 bases short, with 16 bases between. Germline V gene data show CDR1 as LGHDT and CDR2 as YNNKEL (reference sequence). The CDR3 totals 14 residues. CDR3 loop: CASSQLGTFGEAFF. The CDR3, as DNA: TGTGCCAGCAGCCAGCTCGGGACTTTTGGCGAAGCTTTCTTT.

The J gene is TRBJ1-1, the V gene TRBV27; the D gene is possibly TRBD1 (6 bases). The V end lost 3 bases, the J end lost 6 bases, and 17 bases lay between the germline ends. The CDR3 spans 15 residues. Germline V gives CDR1 MNHEY, CDR2 SMNVEV (reference sequence). CDR3 nucleotides: TGTGCCAGCAGTTTTACGGGGGGCCCCAGCCCTGAAGCTTTCTTT. It yields the protein CASSFTGGPSPEAFF.

The V call is TRBV15, the J call TRBJ2-5; 10 positions agree with TRBD2. The CDR3 is 13 amino acids. Germline V CDR1 and CDR2: LNHNV, YYDKDF (reference sequence). After removal of 9 bases from V and 5 bases from J, the junction contained 6 bases not matched to a gene. Here the CDR3 reads CATNPGLAETQYF. For the CDR3, the DNA is TGTGCCACGAACCCGGGACTAGCGGAGACCCAGTACTTC.

The chain employs TRBV30 and TRBJ1-2, with D perhaps matching TRBD1 (6 bases). The CDR3 is made up of 16 amino acids. With 3 bases removed from V and 2 bases from J, the gap between germline ends came to 19 bases. In germline, CDR1 is GTSNPN, CDR2 SVGIG (reference sequence). CDR3 in amino acids: CAWRDPGGPRNYGYTF. CDR3 DNA sequence: TGTGCCTGGAGGGACCCTGGGGGCCCGAGGAACTATGGCTACACCTTC.

This clone was observed a few times. V is TRBV2 and J is TRBJ1-1, with D uncertain. Germline loops: CDR1 SNHLY, CDR2 FYNNEI. The V end lost 1 base, the J end lost 7 bases, and 13 bases lay between the germline ends. This CDR3 contains 14 residues. The CDR3 region has the DNA TGTGCCAGCAGTGAAGTTCGAGGGAGATTTGAAGCTTTCTTT. Protein: CASSEVRGRFEAFF. The entire variable domain, with the rest obtained from reference TRBV2 and TRBJ1-1, is as follows: EPEVTQTPSHQVTQMGQEVILRCVPISNHLYFYWYRQILGQKVEFLVSFYNNEISEKSEIFDDQFSVERPDGSNFTLKIRSTKLEDSAMYFCASSEVRGRFEAFFGQGTRLTVV.

This chain joins TRBV12-3 or TRBV12-4 and TRBJ1-2, with D perhaps matching TRBD1 (5 bases). Trimming took off 2 bases at V and 7 bases at J, with 11 bases between the two ends. This CDR3 spans 13 amino acids. The CDR3 region has the DNA TGTGCCAGCAGTTTATTGCAGGGCCGTGGCTACACCTTC. Protein sequence: CASSLLQGRGYTF.

The V and J genes are TRBV10-1 and TRBJ2-2; 7 bases map to TRBD2. The length of the CDR3 is 14 residues. Germline V gene lookup returns CDR1 WNHNN and CDR2 SYGVQD (reference sequence). J was trimmed by 2 bases and V by 6 bases; bases with no gene match: 3. This chain's CDR3 is CASRTSSNTGELFF. CDR3 nucleotides: TGCGCCAGCAGGACTAGCTCTAACACCGGGGAGCTGTTTTTT.

The chain uses TRBV5-1 and TRBJ2-1; the match to TRBD2 covers 7 bases. V trimming: 1 base; J trimming: 8 bases; junction bases outside the gene matches: 3. This CDR3 is 13 amino acids long. Looked up from germline, CDR1 is SGHRS and CDR2 is YFSETQ. The CDR3 DNA sequence: TGCGCCAGCAGCTTGAGACTAGCCCATGAGCAGTTCTTC. Its protein product is CASSLRLAHEQFF.

This chain uses TRBV28 with TRBJ2-1, with TRBD2 matching 7 bases. Germline trimming cut 7 bases from V and 0 bases from J; bases unmatched to any gene: 9. Looked up from germline, CDR1 is MDHEN and CDR2 is SYDVKM. The CDR3 sequence is 16 residues long. The chain's CDR3 is CASKPGGGSSYNEQFF. In DNA form, the CDR3 reads TGTGCCAGCAAACCGGGCGGCGGGAGCTCCTACAATGAGCAGTTCTTC.

The chain links TRBV4-1 to TRBJ2-1; D remains unclear. Trimming took 1 base from V and 7 from J, leaving 8 bases between them. This CDR3 contains 13 residues. Germline loops: CDR1 MGHRA, CDR2 YSYEKL. The CDR3 region has the DNA TGCGCCAGCAGCCAAGGCGGATCGAATGAGCAGTTCTTC. Translated, it gives CASSQGGSNEQFF.

The chain combines TRBV6-5 with TRBJ2-1, with 13 bases that match TRBD2. The CDR3 has 15 residues. The V gene end was trimmed by 6 bases and the J gene end by 8 bases; junction bases not matched to a gene: 7. CDR1 is MNHEY and CDR2 is SVGAGI in the germline V gene. This CDR3 is CASRPGTSGTDEQFF. CDR3 DNA sequence: TGTGCCAGCAGGCCCGGGACTAGCGGGACCGATGAGCAGTTCTTC.

This clone was recorded a few times. The chain uses TRBV2 and TRBJ1-2; 9 positions agree with TRBD1. V lost 7 bases and J lost 6; bases outside the gene matches: 9. The CDR3 runs 14 residues. In germline, CDR1 is SNHLY, CDR2 FYNNEI. Here the CDR3 reads CASTNRGQGDGYTF. In nucleotides, the CDR3 is TGTGCCAGCACCAACAGGGGGCAAGGGGATGGCTACACCTTC. Looking up the rest from reference TRBV2 and TRBJ1-2 gives the full variable domain: EPEVTQTPSHQVTQMGQEVILRCVPISNHLYFYWYRQILGQKVEFLVSFYNNEISEKSEIFDDQFSVERPDGSNFTLKIRSTKLEDSAMYFCASTNRGQGDGYTFGSGTRLTVV.

The genes are TRBV4-3 and TRBJ2-5; the D gene is possibly TRBD2 (6 bases). Germline assignment: CDR1 LGHNA and CDR2 YSLEER. The CDR3 is 15 residues long. V shed 0 bases and J shed 5 bases, with 13 bases lying between them. CDR3 loop: CASSQEGRGTETQYF. The CDR3, as DNA: TGCGCCAGCAGCCAAGAGGGACGGGGGACGGAGACCCAGTACTTC.

The gene calls are TRBV7-8 and TRBJ1-6; D gene uncertain. Trimming stripped 1 base from V and 0 bases from J, with 19 bases between. Germline CDR1 and CDR2: SGHVS and FQNEAQ. The CDR3 consists of 20 residues. DNA of the CDR3: TGTGCCAGCAGCTTAGACCCAAGGGAGTCCCTCTCCTCCTATAATTCACCCCTCCACTTT. Its protein is CASSLDPRESLSSYNSPLHF.

The chain recombines TRBV6-2 or TRBV6-3 with TRBJ2-2; TRBD1 matches at 7 bases. The germline V gene has CDR1 MNHEY and CDR2 SVGEGT. The CDR3 consists of 16 residues. Unmatched junction bases numbered 9, after V lost 6 bases and J lost 2 bases. The CDR3 nucleotides read TGTGCCAGCAGCACCGATAGACAGGGAAACACCGGGGAGCTGTTTTTT. Amino acid sequence: CASSTDRQGNTGELFF.

J is TRBJ2-7 and V is TRBV2, with 7 positions matching TRBD2. Germline CDR1 SNHLY, CDR2 FYNNEI. This CDR3 has 15 amino acids. Losses at the gene ends were 1 base for V and 1 base for J; bases not matched to a gene: 4. This chain's CDR3 is CASSEEVAGSYEQYF. The CDR3 nucleotides are TGTGCCAGCAGTGAAGAAGTAGCGGGTTCCTACGAGCAGTACTTC.

The gene calls are TRBV30 and TRBJ1-2; 7 nucleotides agree with TRBD1. The CDR3 has 14 residues. The J segment lost 2 bases and the V segment lost 2 bases, leaving 5 bases of the junction unmatched. Germline CDR1 reads GTSNPN; CDR2 reads SVGIG (reference sequence). Written as DNA, the CDR3 is TGTGCCTGGAGTCCCCCGGGACAGAACTATGGCTACACCTTC. Protein product: CAWSPPGQNYGYTF.

The gene calls are TRBV5-8 and TRBJ2-2; TRBD1 aligns across 7 bases. J lost 3 bases, V lost 0 bases, and 5 bases had no gene match. Germline assignment: CDR1 SGHTS and CDR2 YDEGEE. CDR3 length equals 16 residues. The CDR3 DNA reads TGTGCCAGCAGCTTGGGTGAGGGGGCCTACACCGGGGAGCTGTTTTTT. This gives the protein CASSLGEGAYTGELFF.

This clone occurred once. The chain employs TRBV25-1 and TRBJ1-5; D might be TRBD1 (6 bases). V lost 3 bases and J lost 7, with 13 bases in between. The CDR3 is 14 residues long. Looked up from germline, CDR1 is MGHDK and CDR2 is SYGVNS. The CDR3 loop reads CASSDTGFGQPQHF. DNA for the CDR3: TGTGCCAGCAGTGATACAGGGTTTGGACAGCCCCAGCATTTT.

This chain uses TRBV2 with TRBJ2-2; D is unclear. The CDR3 covers 14 residues. V lost 6 bases to trimming and J lost 2 bases, with 10 bases between them. Per the germline V gene, CDR1 is SNHLY and CDR2 is FYNNEI. CDR3 DNA: TGTGCCAGCAGGGAGTACCGAAACACCGGGGAGCTGTTTTTT. Protein: CASREYRNTGELFF.

The V call is TRBV5-1, the J call TRBJ1-4; no clear D gene. This CDR3 has 17 residues. V shed 3 bases and J shed 3 bases, with 18 bases lying between them. The germline CDR1 and CDR2 sequences are SGHRS and YFSETQ. The CDR3 reads CASSYRAGSFSNEKLFF. The CDR3 DNA reads as TGCGCCAGCAGCTACAGAGCGGGATCTTTCTCTAATGAAAAACTGTTTTTT.

The chain joins TRBV14 to TRBJ2-3, with a possible D match to TRBD2 (6 bases). V shed 4 bases and J shed 2 bases, with 10 bases lying between them. Germline V gene sequence: CDR1 SGHDN, CDR2 FVKESK. This CDR3 contains 14 residues. The CDR3 reads CASSRGVLTDTQYF. DNA of the CDR3: TGTGCCAGCAGCCGCGGGGTCCTCACAGATACGCAGTATTTT. Supplemented by reference TRBV14 and TRBJ2-3, the full variable domain reads EAGVTQFPSHSVIEKGQTVTLRCDPISGHDNLYWYRRVMGKEIKFLLHFVKESKQDESGMPNNRFLAERTGGTYSTLKVQPAELEDSGVYFCASSRGVLTDTQYFGPGTRLTVL.